This entry concerns a single TCR beta chain. This specimen belongs to a study of control samples from healthy donors and cancer patients. The data were produced by immunoSEQ multiplex PCR, yet TCRdb's version contains in-frame clones alone and is incomplete. The table records over 80,000 clones, 91% of them present only once. Trimming took 0 bases from V and 1 from J; bases not matched to a gene: 5. The germline V gene encodes CDR1 SGHRS and CDR2 YFSETQ. This CDR3 has 18 amino acids. The receptor was isolated from a man aged 30 to 45 in good health. The V and J genes are TRBV5-1 and TRBJ2-4; 12 bases fit TRBD2. Input material: blood. The DNA for the CDR3 is TGCGCCAGCAGCTTGGGACTAGCGGGGGAAGCCGCCAAAAACATTCAGTACTTC. Amino acids: CASSLGLAGEAAKNIQYF.